The following is a TCR beta chain sequence with its context. These data are taken from a study of OX40 agonist ivuxolimab in advanced cancers. Looking at the study overall: Ivuxolimab is an agonistic anti-OX40 (CD134) antibody, and patients were treated with it.

Germline CDR1 and CDR2: MNHEY and SVGAGI. This CDR3 comprises 14 residues. Losses at the gene ends were 6 bases for V and 6 bases for J; bases not matched to a gene: 7. Data came from immunoSEQ multiplex PCR; TCRdb stores just in-frame clones and leaves some out. The sample includes under 140,000 clones, roughly 87% of them seen just once. The sequences come from CD4+ or CD8+ T cells sorted from blood, collected in a trial of the OX40 agonist ivuxolimab. The chain is built from TRBV6-5 and TRBJ2-1, with 8 bases identical to TRBD1. The sequence was collected from an adult with an advanced solid tumor such as melanoma, head and neck, liver or kidney cancer. The CDR3 region has the DNA TGTGCCAGCAGACAGGGGGTAGACTTCAATGAGCAGTTCTTC. Translation gives CASRQGVDFNEQFF.